This is a list of T cell receptor beta chains from one sample in a study of cytomegalovirus exposure and HLA in healthy donors. Method: immunoSEQ multiplex PCR; TCRdb's copy keeps in-frame clones and lacks some. The sample lists over 110,000 clones, roughly 80% occurring once. Sequencing was done on a sample of PBMCs. The receptors here all came from a female donor in good health and CMV-seronegative. The CDR3 runs from the conserved cysteine through the conserved F or W. The order of the fields is CDR3 length, J gene, clone size, D gene, V gene, CDR3 DNA, CDR3 protein. A D gene is named only where the DNA matches it firmly. The listing skips clone size in some rows; elsewhere it reads once, few, many or a size class.

length: 14; J: TRBJ2-5; size: -; D: -; V: TRBV4-1; DNA: TGCGCCAGCAGCCAAGATCGGGGAAAAGAGACCCAGTACTTC; CDR3: CASSQDRGKETQYF
length: 15; J: TRBJ1-6; size: -; D: TRBD1; V: TRBV6-5; DNA: TGTGCCAGCAGTCCCCGGACAGGGTGGAATTCACCCCTCCACTTT; CDR3: CASSPRTGWNSPLHF
length: 17; J: TRBJ2-3; size: -; D: TRBD1; V: TRBV28; DNA: TGTGCCAGCAGTTTTATTGTGGGACAGGGAGCGACAGATACGCAGTATTTT; CDR3: CASSFIVGQGATDTQYF
length: 12; J: TRBJ1-2; size: -; D: -; V: TRBV4-3; DNA: TGCGCCAGCAGCCAAGCCCAGGCTGGCTACACCTTC; CDR3: CASSQAQAGYTF
length: 13; J: TRBJ1-1; size: -; D: TRBD1; V: TRBV6-5; DNA: TGTGCCAGCGACGGGACAGGGAACACTGAAGCTTTCTTT; CDR3: CASDGTGNTEAFF
length: 13; J: TRBJ1-5; size: -; D: -; V: TRBV6-5; DNA: TGTGCCGTCAGAAGGGGTAGCAATCAGCCCCAGCATTTT; CDR3: CAVRRGSNQPQHF
length: 15; J: TRBJ2-6; size: -; D: -; V: TRBV19; DNA: TGTGCCAGTAGTATAGACGGGTTTGGGGCCAACGTCCTGACTTTC; CDR3: CASSIDGFGANVLTF
length: 15; J: TRBJ2-3; size: -; D: TRBD2; V: TRBV10-3; DNA: TGTGCCATCAGTGATATTGGCGGGAGAACAGATACGCAGTATTTT; CDR3: CAISDIGGRTDTQYF
length: 16; J: TRBJ2-7; size: -; D: TRBD1; V: TRBV6-6; DNA: TGTGCCAGCAGTTACTGGGTCCAGGGACAGCCCTACGAGCAGTACTTC; CDR3: CASSYWVQGQPYEQYF
length: 17; J: TRBJ2-3; size: -; D: -; V: TRBV6-4; DNA: TGTGCCAGCAGTAAGCCCCTAGGGAGACAGGTTCGAGATACGCAGTATTTT; CDR3: CASSKPLGRQVRDTQYF
length: 13; J: TRBJ1-2; size: -; D: -; V: TRBV28; DNA: TGTGCCAGCAGGACAGACCTTGTGGGTGGCTACACCTTC; CDR3: CASRTDLVGGYTF
length: 13; J: TRBJ2-7; size: -; D: -; V: TRBV29-1; DNA: TGCAGCGTTGAAAAGAGCAGGGGCTACGAGCAGTACTTC; CDR3: CSVEKSRGYEQYF
length: 13; J: TRBJ2-5; size: once; D: -; V: TRBV14; DNA: TGTGCCAGCAGCCCGCGTAATGTGGAGACCCAGTACTTC; CDR3: CASSPRNVETQYF
length: 15; J: TRBJ1-1; size: -; D: -; V: TRBV7-6; DNA: TGTGCCAGCAGCTCCCGGGGATTTGCGAACACTGAAGCTTTCTTT; CDR3: CASSSRGFANTEAFF
length: 13; J: TRBJ1-1; size: -; D: -; V: TRBV28; DNA: TGTGCCAGCAGACTTACGGGACACCATGAAGCTTTCTTT; CDR3: CASRLTGHHEAFF
length: 14; J: TRBJ2-3; size: -; D: TRBD1; V: TRBV5-1; DNA: TGCGCCAGCAGCGCACAGGGGTCCACAGATACGCAGTATTTT; CDR3: CASSAQGSTDTQYF
length: 17; J: TRBJ1-1; size: few; D: TRBD1; V: TRBV4-3; DNA: TGCGCCAGCAGCCAAGATAGTGGAGGGGGCGAACACACTGAAGCTTTCTTT; CDR3: CASSQDSGGGEHTEAFF
length: 15; J: TRBJ2-3; size: -; D: -; V: TRBV6-6; DNA: TGTGCCAGCAGTTACAATTGGCGGAGCACAGATACGCAGTATTTT; CDR3: CASSYNWRSTDTQYF
length: 14; J: TRBJ1-1; size: few; D: -; V: TRBV4-3; DNA: TGCGCCAGCAGCCAAGAAGGCAGGGCTACTGAAGCTTTCTTT; CDR3: CASSQEGRATEAFF
length: 15; J: TRBJ2-3; size: -; D: -; V: TRBV6-1; DNA: TGTGCCAGCAGTGATTGGGGCTCTGGCACAGATACGCAGTATTTT; CDR3: CASSDWGSGTDTQYF
length: 12; J: TRBJ1-5; size: -; D: -; V: TRBV7-9; DNA: TGTTCCAGCAGCTTAGGAGATCAGCCCCAGCATTTT; CDR3: CSSSLGDQPQHF
length: 13; J: TRBJ1-2; size: -; D: -; V: TRBV27; DNA: TGTGCCAGCAGTGCGAGGGGGGGTTATGGCTACACCTTC; CDR3: CASSARGGYGYTF
length: 13; J: TRBJ1-1; size: few; D: -; V: TRBV11-3; DNA: TGTGCCAGCAGCTTAGCGGGGAACACTGAAGCTTTCTTT; CDR3: CASSLAGNTEAFF
length: 15; J: TRBJ2-1; size: -; D: TRBD2; V: TRBV12-5; DNA: TGTGCTAGTGCCCAAAGACTAGCGGGGGGAAATGAGCAGTTCTTC; CDR3: CASAQRLAGGNEQFF
length: 14; J: TRBJ1-5; size: -; D: -; V: TRBV28; DNA: TGTGCCAGCACCTGGGGCTTTAGCAATCAGCCCCAGCATTTT; CDR3: CASTWGFSNQPQHF
length: 16; J: TRBJ2-3; size: -; D: TRBD2; V: TRBV9; DNA: TGTGCCAGCAGTCCTCCGTCGGGGGGACCTACAGATACGCAGTATTTT; CDR3: CASSPPSGGPTDTQYF
length: 14; J: TRBJ1-2; size: -; D: -; V: TRBV9; DNA: TGTGCCAGCAGCGTAGCGGGGGGCTTCGCGGGCTACACCTTC; CDR3: CASSVAGGFAGYTF
length: 13; J: TRBJ2-7; size: -; D: -; V: TRBV5-6; DNA: TGTGCCAGCAGCTTGACTCCTCCATACGAGCAGTACTTC; CDR3: CASSLTPPYEQYF
length: 16; J: TRBJ2-2; size: few; D: TRBD2; V: TRBV7-9; DNA: TGTGCCAGCAGCTTCCCCGAGCGGGGCCTCACCGGGGAGCTGTTTTTT; CDR3: CASSFPERGLTGELFF
length: 15; J: TRBJ1-2; size: few; D: -; V: TRBV4-3; DNA: TGCGCCAGCAGCCAAGAAGCTCTCAACCACTATGGCTACACCTTC; CDR3: CASSQEALNHYGYTF
length: 16; J: TRBJ2-2; size: once; D: TRBD1; V: TRBV5-1; DNA: TGCGCCAGCAGCGAACAGGGGGCGCTGGGCACCGGGGAGCTGTTTTTT; CDR3: CASSEQGALGTGELFF
length: 16; J: TRBJ2-1; size: -; D: -; V: TRBV2; DNA: TGTGCCAGCAGTGAAGTAAGGACCAGCTTAACCTGGGAGCGGTTCTTC; CDR3: CASSEVRTSLTWERFF
length: 17; J: TRBJ2-5; size: -; D: -; V: TRBV4-1; DNA: TGCGCCAGCAGCCAAGTCGATTTGGGATTCCGAAGGGGGACCCAGTACTTC; CDR3: CASSQVDLGFRRGTQYF
length: 17; J: TRBJ2-5; size: -; D: TRBD1; V: TRBV27; DNA: TGTGCCAGCAGTGAGACCCGGGACACACACAGGGGGAAGACCCAGTACTTC; CDR3: CASSETRDTHRGKTQYF
length: 15; J: TRBJ2-6; size: -; D: -; V: TRBV2; DNA: TGTGCCAGCAGGGGGGACTCCCGCAGGGCCAACGTCCTGACTTTC; CDR3: CASRGDSRRANVLTF
length: 13; J: TRBJ1-2; size: -; D: TRBD1; V: TRBV30; DNA: TGTGCCTGTGGCAGGGACAGAGGCTATGGCTACACCTTC; CDR3: CACGRDRGYGYTF
length: 15; J: TRBJ2-1; size: -; D: TRBD2; V: TRBV4-3; DNA: TGCGCCAGCAGCCCCCTGCGGGGGAAGGGGAATGAGCAGTTCTTC; CDR3: CASSPLRGKGNEQFF
length: 14; J: TRBJ1-2; size: -; D: -; V: TRBV9; DNA: TGTGCCAGCAGCGTCGCTGACACGAACTATGGCTACACCTTC; CDR3: CASSVADTNYGYTF
length: 14; J: TRBJ2-3; size: -; D: TRBD2; V: TRBV29-1; DNA: TGCAGCGTTGCTAGCGGGGTGAGCACAGATACGCAGTATTTT; CDR3: CSVASGVSTDTQYF